This T cell receptor (beta chain) appears in the sequencing data of a study of T cell responses to AZD1222 COVID-19 vaccine (dated by TCRdb to the early 2020s). Turning to the overall study: A total of over 230 trial participants underwent TCR sequencing, of whom roughly 210 had received two doses of AZD1222 and 26 had received two doses of the MenACWY control vaccine. Trial participants were enrolled into age subgroups of 18-55, 56-69 and 70-plus years, which contained 148, 28 and 57 TCR-sequenced participants, respectively. Points the paper makes about the study in general: Because no samples from the day 14 peak response were available, repertoires could be characterized only after the peak T cell response. Conclusions about previously exposed vaccinees are limited, since just 5 to 7 AZD1222 recipients were seropositive for SARS-CoV-2 at baseline. Reportedly, close to half of the unique spike-specific TCRs recognized epitopes lying outside the regions that are mutated in the B.1.351 and B.1.1.7 variants. Participants were mostly white British, with more females than males. The authors suggested clonal diversity may have been underestimated. The 56-69-year group was small, and its depth increase did not reach significance, likely because of low power. The whole spike protein was spanned by vaccine-associated CD4 TCRs, and dominant responses were seen in regions 160-218 and 743-854. Spike-specific TCR breadth and depth rose significantly after two AZD1222 doses compared with day 0 and with MenACWY recipients.

The CDR1 and CDR2 encoded by the germline V gene (reference sequence) are WNHNN and SYGVQD. Germline trimming: 2 bases from V, 10 bases from J; junction bases outside gene matches: 4. The cysteine opens and the phenylalanine closes a CDR3 of 13 amino acids. Left in the record is the CDR3 DNA by itself, 39 bases read in frame from the first base. The sample's time point label is to be understood as: about 28 days (+/-7) after the second vaccine dose. Because spike-specific TCR depth and breadth did not differ between the two schedules, AZD1222 recipients who got a second dose at roughly 4 weeks were pooled with those who got a second dose at roughly 12 weeks. Vaccinee samples came from UK trials COV001 and COV002, including a single-blind randomized controlled phase 2/3 trial of AZD1222 (ChAdOx1 nCoV-19) in healthy adults. Trial participant PBMC samples were collected at day 0 and day 28 after the second dose for TCRbeta chain sequencing.

A note on this clone: No antigen is known for it. No much larger clone exists at a distance of one base, and base qualities are not known.

The CDR3 regions of human TCRbeta chains were subjected to immunosequencing. As for the authors' bioinformatics: TCRs in the repertoires were compared against a reference library of SARS-CoV-2-specific TCRs that had been generated with the MIRA antigen-specificity platform. Breadth meant the fraction of unique TCRs that were SARS-CoV-2-associated, whereas depth meant the fraction of total T cells that were SARS-CoV-2-associated. Using the MIRA data, every spike-specific TCR was mapped to the spike region that the TCR reacted to and assigned to either a CD4 or a CD8 class. Log10-transformed breadth and depth values were compared by one-way ANOVA with Sidak's multiple comparisons tests. The clones in this table, taken by TCRdb from immuneACCESS, are in-frame only. Not every clone is retained; where verified, under half of the shortfall comes from an unresolved V gene, and the cause of the rest is unknown. The V and J calls and clone size come from that table; D and trimming were worked out from the DNA. The sample table records under 150,000 clones; about 90% of these occur just once. The biggest ten clones account for 1.5% to 2% of the sample.

The sequence was obtained from an adult who received the AZD1222 COVID-19 vaccine. Recombination linked TRBV10-1 to TRBJ2-1, with 8 bases matching TRBD2. Sequenced material: peripheral blood, taken 28 days after the second AZD1222 dose. The sequenced DNA is TGCGCCAGCAGTGAGGCGGGAGGAAGGGAGCAGTTCTTC. Its protein reads: CASSEAGGREQFF.